This T cell receptor (beta chain) was profiled in a study of shared clonotypes between healthy human individuals. Trimming cost V 0 bases and J 3 bases, with 7 bases left between them. Per germline, CDR1 SGDLS and CDR2 YYNGEE. This CDR3 is built from 14 residues. TCRdb keeps only in-frame clones here, not all; method: immunoSEQ multiplex PCR. The sample consists of about 120,000 clones, about 63% of them appearing once. What was sequenced was memory CD8+ T cells sorted from blood. The subset here: CD45RO+ cells pooled with CCR7-negative TemRA cells. This clonotype was sampled from a woman in her 30s in good health. V usage is TRBV9 and J usage is TRBJ1-5; D remains ambiguous. The CDR3 nucleotides read TGTGCCAGCAGCGTAGAAGACAACAATCAGCCCCAGCATTTT. Translating it yields CASSVEDNNQPQHF.